The 32 T cell receptor beta chains reported below all come from one sample, sequenced in a study of human T cells and chemical hapten exposure. Time point: healthy volunteer bleed at 2 weeks. Researchers extracted total RNA from unfractionated whole blood. TCRdb independently ran MiXCR on the RACE reads; one entry per CDR3 protein. The sample has 130,000 or so distinct CDR3 sequences; approximately 8.3% are singletons. Material for sequencing was whole blood. These receptors were obtained from a male donor in good health. Some clones in this sample may be carry-over from other donors' samples.

This clonotype turned up a few times. The rearrangement links TRBV15 to TRBJ2-3; tentative D call: TRBD1 (6 bases). This CDR3 has 18 amino acids. Germline CDR1 LNHNV, CDR2 YYDKDF (reference sequence). V lost 0 bases and J lost 0, with 16 bases in between. This chain's CDR3 is CATSRDLTGRASTDTQYF. The DNA for the CDR3 is TGTGCCACCAGCAGAGATCTAACAGGGCGCGCTAGCACAGATACGCAGTATTTT. Using reference TRBV15 and TRBJ2-3 for the parts outside the CDR3, the full variable domain is DAMVIQNPRYQVTQFGKPVTLSCSQTLNHNVMYWYQQKSSQAPKLLFHYYDKDFNNEADTPDNFQSRRPNTSFCFLDIRSPGLGDTAMYLCATSRDLTGRASTDTQYFGPGTRLTVL.

The V gene is TRBV4-1, the J gene TRBJ2-1; 8 nucleotides match TRBD2. Germline CDR1 is MGHRA and CDR2 is YSYEKL. The CDR3 loop spans 17 amino acids. V shed 0 bases and J 4 bases; nucleotides not matched to a gene: 8. The CDR3: CASSQEGSGVIYNEQFF. As DNA, the CDR3 is TGCGCCAGCAGCCAAGAGGGTAGCGGGGTGATATACAATGAGCAGTTCTTC.

About this clonotype itself: Here the CDR3 omits its conserved ending phenylalanine or tryptophan, so a read error is the likely source. The genes are TRBV30 and TRBJ2-7; possibly TRBD2 for D (6 bases). This CDR3 spans 14 amino acids. Germline loops: CDR1 GTSNPN, CDR2 SVGIG (reference sequence). The CDR3 region is CTWRAGPGDYEQYS. CDR3 DNA sequence: TGTACCTGGAGGGCCGGGCCCGGCGACTACGAGCAGTACTCC.

This clonotype was observed many times. The chain employs TRBV15 and TRBJ1-1; 11 nucleotides agree with TRBD1. This CDR3 region has 15 residues. V shed 1 base and J 5 bases; nucleotides not matched to a gene: 3. Per the germline V gene, CDR1 is LNHNV and CDR2 is YYDKDF (reference sequence). This CDR3 reads CATSRGGQGGTEAFF. The CDR3 DNA follows: TGTGCCACCAGCAGAGGGGGACAGGGGGGGACTGAAGCTTTCTTT. Using reference TRBV15 and TRBJ1-1 for the parts outside the CDR3, the full variable domain is DAMVIQNPRYQVTQFGKPVTLSCSQTLNHNVMYWYQQKSSQAPKLLFHYYDKDFNNEADTPDNFQSRRPNTSFCFLDIRSPGLGDTAMYLCATSRGGQGGTEAFFGQGTRLTVV.

The chain links TRBV19 to TRBJ1-2; the D is unclear. Trimming cost V 9 bases and J 4 bases, with 15 bases left between them. Germline CDR1 and CDR2: LNHDA and SQIVND (reference sequence). The length of the CDR3 is 13 residues. CDR3 sequence reads: CASLSPGSYGYTF. CDR3 bases: TGTGCCAGCCTCTCACCAGGATCCTATGGCTACACCTTC.

In this sample, this clonotype turned up many times. The rearrangement links TRBV6-2 or TRBV6-3 to TRBJ1-5; 7 bases are shared with TRBD1. The CDR3 sequence is 14 residues long. The V gene's germline CDR1 is MNHEY and CDR2 SVGEGT. V was clipped by 5 bases and J by 2 bases; unmatched bases: 3. This CDR3 reads CASSIGTGNQPQHF. CDR3 DNA: TGTGCCAGCAGTATTGGGACAGGCAATCAGCCCCAGCATTTT.

This clonotype was seen more than once but under ten times. Here the CDR3 reads CASPDPFGGRHVGTEAFF. CDR3 DNA sequence: TGTGCCAGCCCCGACCCCTTTGGGGGCAGGCATGTGGGCACTGAAGCTTTCTTT. V and J are TRBV7-9 and TRBJ1-1; the D gene is possibly TRBD1 (6 bases). Germline V gives CDR1 SEHNR, CDR2 FQNEAQ (reference sequence). V was clipped by 8 bases and J by 4 bases, with 29 bases between them. This CDR3 has 18 residues.

This clonotype was observed a single time. A read error may explain this, as a much larger clone is one base away. The rearrangement links TRBV14 to TRBJ2-2, with D maybe TRBD2 (7 bases). The V and J ends lost 3 bases and 6 bases respectively, with 20 bases between them. The CDR3 totals 17 residues. CDR1 SGHDN and CDR2 FVKESK come from the germline V gene. Written as DNA, the CDR3 is TGTGCCAGCAGCCACCAATTCGGGGGGCCGGGCGCCGGGGAGCTGTTTTTT. It encodes CASSHQFGGPGAGELFF.

DNA for the CDR3: TGCAGTGCTAGCCCGGCAATCATGAACACTGAAGCTTTCTTT. Translating gives CSASPAIMNTEAFF. The chain combines TRBV20-1 with TRBJ1-1; D is undetermined. This CDR3 has 14 amino acids. V was trimmed by 3 bases and J by 0 bases, leaving 11 bases between them. The germline V gene encodes CDR1 DFQATT and CDR2 SNEGSKA (reference sequence).

This clonotype was detected ten times or more. V and J are TRBV3-1 and TRBJ1-1; D might be TRBD1 (5 bases). With 4 bases removed from V and 11 bases from J, the gap between germline ends came to 17 bases. The germline V gene encodes CDR1 LGHDT and CDR2 YNNKEL (reference sequence). The CDR3 runs 13 residues. CDR3 in DNA: TGTGCCAGCAGCCCTCAGGACAAAAGGTCGGCTTTCTTT. Translation: CASSPQDKRSAFF. The variable domain in full, with the rest retrieved from reference TRBV3-1 and TRBJ1-1, is DTAVSQTPKYLVTQMGNDKSIKCEQNLGHDTMYWYKQDSKKFLKIMFSYNNKELIINETVPNRFSPKSPDKAHLNLHINSLELGDSAVYFCASSPQDKRSAFFGQGTRLTVV.

The chain has TRBV20-1 and TRBJ2-6; D could derive from TRBD1 or TRBD2 (5 bases each). Between the trimmed V and J ends, which lost 6 bases and 1 base, there was a span of 16 bases. Germline V gene sequence: CDR1 DFQATT, CDR2 SNEGSKA (reference sequence). The CDR3 runs 16 residues. The CDR3 reads CSASPGRLSGANVLTF. The CDR3 DNA is TGCAGTGCAAGCCCGGGACGGCTATCTGGGGCCAACGTCCTGACTTTC.

The chain is built from TRBV29-1 and TRBJ2-4; either TRBD1 or TRBD2 may fit D (5 bases each). The germline gives CDR1 SQVTM, CDR2 ANQGSEA. The CDR3 consists of 11 residues. The V and J ends lost 6 bases and 12 bases respectively, with 15 bases between them. CDR3 sequence reads: CSVGVGRDQYF. As DNA, the CDR3 is TGCAGCGTGGGGGTAGGAAGGGATCAGTACTTC.

Only a few counts were recorded for this clonotype. In nucleotides, the CDR3 is TGCGCCAGCAGCTTGGACCGGTTGAGTACGCAGTATTTT. This sequence encodes CASSLDRLSTQYF. This rearrangement joins TRBV5-1 to TRBJ2-3; D is unresolved. Trimming removed 0 bases at V and 8 bases at J, with 10 bases between. The CDR3 extends over 13 amino acids. Germline V gene lookup returns CDR1 SGHRS and CDR2 YFSETQ.

In this sample, this clonotype turned up many times. The CDR3 loop reads CASSRLAGGPYEQFF. The CDR3 nucleotides read TGTGCCAGCAGCCGACTAGCGGGAGGGCCCTATGAGCAGTTCTTC. The genes are TRBV12-3 or TRBV12-4 and TRBJ2-1, with 14 positions matching TRBD2. V lost 6 bases and J lost 8; bases outside the gene matches: 6. CDR3 length: 15 amino acids.

V is TRBV25-1 and J is TRBJ1-2, with D hard to call. The germline V gene encodes CDR1 MGHDK and CDR2 SYGVNS. The CDR3 consists of 12 residues. V lost 11 bases and J 8 bases, leaving 18 bases between the germline ends. CDR3 protein: CAVYIQPGGYTF. The CDR3 DNA sequence: TGTGCCGTCTACATACAACCTGGGGGCTACACCTTC.

This clonotype was seen at least ten times. J is TRBJ2-7 and V is TRBV7-2; tentative D call: TRBD1 (6 bases). CDR1 is SGHTA, CDR2 FQGNSA, per germline. The CDR3 consists of 16 residues. V lost 1 base and J 5 bases, leaving 18 bases between the germline ends. The CDR3 loop reads CASSLVASGRGDEQYF. The CDR3 bases are TGTGCCAGCAGCTTAGTAGCGTCCGGCAGGGGCGACGAGCAGTACTTC.

V usage is TRBV10-3 and J usage is TRBJ1-4; perhaps TRBD1 as D (5 bases). Trimming shortened V by 3 bases and J by 5 bases, and 10 bases separated the two germline ends. The CDR3 runs 14 residues. From germline, CDR1 is ENHRY and CDR2 SYGVKD. CDR3 DNA sequence: TGTGCCATCAGTGATGGGGCCTCAAATGAAAAACTGTTTTTT. Protein sequence: CAISDGASNEKLFF.

This clonotype came up a few times. The V gene is TRBV2, the J gene TRBJ1-2, with a weak D call TRBD1 (5 bases). Trimming cost V 8 bases and J 0 bases, with 22 bases left between them. Looked up from germline, CDR1 is SNHLY and CDR2 is FYNNEI. The CDR3 runs 17 residues. This CDR3 is CASLPGLRVTPNYGYTF. The CDR3 DNA reads as TGTGCCAGCCTTCCCGGCCTCAGGGTTACCCCTAACTATGGCTACACCTTC.

In the case of this clonotype: Germline and junction disagree at one end, which may indicate a read error. V is TRBV2 and J is TRBJ2-4; no firm D call. The CDR3 extends over 13 amino acids. Germline CDR1 SNHLY, CDR2 FYNNEI. This CDR3 reads CARSEGPANIQYF. The CDR3, as DNA: TGTGCCAGAAGTGAAGGCCCCGCAAACATTCAGTACTTC.

This rearrangement joins TRBV11-1 to TRBJ2-4, with D perhaps matching TRBD1 (5 bases). Germline V gives CDR1 SGHAT, CDR2 FQDESV (reference sequence). This CDR3 has 15 residues. V was clipped by 6 bases and J by 2 bases, with 14 bases between them. CDR3 nucleotides: TGTGCCAGCAGGAAAGAGCAGGGATCCAAAAACATTCAGTACTTC. This gives the protein CASRKEQGSKNIQYF.

This clonotype was found a few times. This rearrangement joins TRBV4-3 to TRBJ1-1; possibly TRBD1 for D (5 bases). This CDR3 spans 16 amino acids. Between the trimmed V and J ends, which lost 0 bases and 1 base, there was a span of 12 bases. CDR1 is LGHNA, CDR2 YSLEER, per germline. CDR3 residues: CASSQDVTTANTEAFF. CDR3 in DNA: TGCGCCAGCAGCCAAGATGTAACGACAGCGAACACTGAAGCTTTCTTT.

The table lists this clonotype with many counts. The chain recombines TRBV2 with TRBJ2-1; D is perhaps TRBD2 (7 bases). The CDR3 extends over 15 amino acids. CDR1 and CDR2 from the germline V gene are SNHLY and FYNNEI. The V end lost 5 bases, the J end lost 5 bases, and 16 bases lay between the germline ends. In nucleotides, the CDR3 is TGTGCCAGCAGTATGGGGCGGGGGCCCGACAATGAGCAGTTCTTC. It specifies CASSMGRGPDNEQFF.

This clonotype appeared a few times. The rearrangement links TRBV7-9 to TRBJ2-7; 9 bases are a match to TRBD1. Germline lookup yields CDR1 SEHNR and CDR2 FQNEAQ (reference sequence). CDR3 length: 14 residues. The ends lost 6 bases at V and 9 bases at J; junction bases unmatched: 12. In DNA form, the CDR3 reads TGTGCCAGCAGACGACCGGGACAGGGTAGTCGGCAGTACTTC. Protein product: CASRRPGQGSRQYF. Variable domain in full (rest from reference TRBV7-9 and TRBJ2-7): DTGVSQNPRHKITKRGQNVTFRCDPISEHNRLYWYRQTLGQGPEFLTYFQNEAQLEKSRLLSDRFSAERPKGSFSTLEIQRTEQGDSAMYLCASRRPGQGSRQYFGPGTRLTVT.

This clonotype was counted many times. The rearrangement uses TRBV4-3 and TRBJ2-2; 8 bases line up with TRBD1. The J segment lost 2 bases and the V segment lost 6 bases, leaving 11 bases of the junction unmatched. Germline loops: CDR1 LGHNA, CDR2 YSLEER. The CDR3 totals 17 residues. CDR3 protein: CASSKGGTGQNTGELFF. CDR3 DNA sequence: TGCGCCAGCAGTAAAGGGGGGACAGGACAAAACACCGGGGAGCTGTTTTTT.

The table lists this clonotype with many counts. The chain employs TRBV20-1 and TRBJ1-6, with a weak D call TRBD1 (5 bases). V was pared by 0 bases and J by 2 bases, with 14 bases between. Germline V gene lookup returns CDR1 DFQATT and CDR2 SNEGSKA (reference sequence). The CDR3 covers 17 residues. The CDR3, as DNA: TGCAGTGCTAGAGATTTCAGGGCTTCTACCTATAATTCACCCCTCCACTTT. This codes for CSARDFRASTYNSPLHF.

The V and J genes are TRBV19 and TRBJ1-5; D might be TRBD1 (5 bases). The germline gives CDR1 LNHDA, CDR2 SQIVND (reference sequence). The CDR3 is made up of 16 amino acids. The germline V and J ends were trimmed by 3 bases and 0 bases, with 12 bases remaining between them. CDR3 loop: CASSMAPGYSNQPQHF. CDR3 DNA sequence: TGTGCCAGTAGTATGGCCCCAGGGTATAGCAATCAGCCCCAGCATTTT. The variable domain in full, with the rest retrieved from reference TRBV19 and TRBJ1-5, is DGGITQSPKYLFRKEGQNVTLSCEQNLNHDAMYWYRQDPGQGLRLIYYSQIVNDFQKGDIAEGYSVSREKKESFPLTVTSAQKNPTAFYLCASSMAPGYSNQPQHFGDGTRLSIL.

Only a few counts were recorded for this clonotype. The rearrangement uses TRBV6-2 or TRBV6-3 and TRBJ2-2, with D uncertain. Germline values: CDR1 MNHEY, CDR2 SVGEGT. V lost 4 bases and J lost 4, with 13 bases in between. The CDR3 has 15 amino acids. The CDR3 nucleotides are TGTGCCAGCAGTTCCGTGGACGGTAGCACCGGGGAGCTGTTTTTT. It yields the protein CASSSVDGSTGELFF.

This clonotype was observed many times. The genes are TRBV12-3 or TRBV12-4 and TRBJ2-2; D uncertain. V gave up 4 bases and J gave up 7 bases, with 13 bases separating them. This CDR3 spans 14 amino acids. The CDR3 DNA reads as TGTGCCAGCAGTTCCCCATGGGCTGGCGGGGAGCTGTTTTTT. This sequence encodes CASSSPWAGGELFF.

This clonotype was counted many times. The chain uses TRBV7-9 and TRBJ1-2; D call uncertain. This CDR3 is built from 17 residues. Germline V gene data show CDR1 as SEHNR and CDR2 as FQNEAQ (reference sequence). The V end lost 6 bases, the J end lost 1 base, and 21 bases lay between the germline ends. The CDR3 protein is CASSSVNLPPYNYGYTF. CDR3 sequence (DNA): TGTGCCAGCAGTTCCGTCAACCTACCACCCTATAACTATGGCTACACCTTC. The whole variable domain, remainder taken from reference TRBV7-9 and TRBJ1-2, is DTGVSQNPRHKITKRGQNVTFRCDPISEHNRLYWYRQTLGQGPEFLTYFQNEAQLEKSRLLSDRFSAERPKGSFSTLEIQRTEQGDSAMYLCASSSVNLPPYNYGYTFGSGTRLTVV.

This clonotype was seen a few times. The V gene is TRBV5-4, the J gene TRBJ2-1; either TRBD1 or TRBD2 may fit D (5 bases each). The V and J ends lost 4 bases and 6 bases respectively, with 17 bases between them. CDR3 length equals 15 residues. Per the germline V gene, CDR1 is SGHNT and CDR2 is YYREEE (reference sequence). The CDR3 DNA is TGTGCCAGCAGCAATCCCGAGGGGCTTGGCAATGAGCAGTTCTTC. Residues: CASSNPEGLGNEQFF.

This clonotype was counted a few times. The chain is built from TRBV11-3 and TRBJ2-1, with TRBD1 as a possible D gene (5 bases). V was pared by 1 base and J by 2 bases, with 12 bases between. In germline, CDR1 is SGHNT, CDR2 YENEEA. This CDR3 comprises 16 residues. CDR3 nucleotides: TGTGCCAGCAGCTTAGGCCCCAGGGCCCCCTACAATGAGCAGTTCTTC. Translating gives CASSLGPRAPYNEQFF.

This clonotype was seen only a few times. This chain links TRBV30 with TRBJ1-1, with 7 bases fitting TRBD1. CDR1 is GTSNPN, CDR2 SVGIG, per germline (reference sequence). With V trimmed by 5 bases and J by 1 base, 4 bases remained unmatched. The CDR3 runs to 13 residues. In DNA form, the CDR3 reads TGTGCCTGGGTCAGACAGGGGAACACTGAAGCTTTCTTT. This translates into CAWVRQGNTEAFF.